The rows below give T cell receptor beta chains drawn from one sample of a study of T cell repertoires in cytomegalovirus infection. TCRdb used MiXCR to reprocess the reads, holding one entry per CDR3 protein. The sample lists approximately 990,000 distinct CDR3 sequences, about a third seen once, with under 15% in the top ten. These receptors have no identified antigens. The starting material was cultured CD8+ T cells from PBMCs, obtained from culture after CMV antigen stimulation. These receptors originate from a human donor in good health (CMV status not recorded). Some clones in this sample may be carry-over from other donors' samples. Each CDR3 is given with its conserved first and last residue. D genes are given only for firm matches. Only some rows state a clone size, as once, few, many or a class for expanded clones.

d_gene	v_gene	j_gene	abundance	CDR3aa	CDR3nt
TRBD1	TRBV12-3/TRBV12-4	TRBJ1-5	NA	CASSLVGQGGNQPQHF	TGTGCCAGCAGTTTAGTCGGACAGGGCGGCAATCAGCCCCAGCATTTT
TRBD1	TRBV4-1	TRBJ1-3	NA	CASSQDDRAGGNTIYF	TGCGCCAGCAGCCAAGACGACAGGGCGGGAGGAAACACCATATATTTT
TRBD2	TRBV28	TRBJ2-3	few	CASSLGSSGGASTDTQYF	TGTGCCAGCAGTTTAGGGTCTAGCGGGGGGGCTAGCACAGATACGCAGTATTTT
NA	TRBV6-2/TRBV6-3	TRBJ2-3	few	CASSLGAQREYF	TGTGCCAGCAGTCTTGGGGCTCAAAGGGAGTATTTT
NA	TRBV3-1	TRBJ2-7	NA	CASSQVYQVGSYEQYF	TGTGCCAGCAGCCAAGTGTACCAAGTGGGCTCCTACGAGCAGTACTTC
TRBD1	TRBV28	TRBJ1-4	few	CASSLLGGASEKLFF	TGTGCCAGCAGCCTATTAGGGGGCGCTTCCGAAAAACTGTTTTTT
NA	TRBV6-2/TRBV6-3	TRBJ2-5	NA	CASSYLPVVVRSETQYF	TGTGCCAGCAGTTATCTCCCCGTGGTAGTCCGCTCGGAGACCCAGTACTTC
TRBD1	TRBV7-3	TRBJ2-2	NA	CASSYTGGNTGELFF	TGTGCCAGCAGCTACACAGGGGGAAACACCGGGGAGCTGTTTTTT
NA	TRBV4-2	TRBJ2-1	NA	CASSQDVTGDNYNEQFF	TGTGCCAGCAGCCAAGATGTGACGGGGGACAACTACAATGAGCAGTTCTTC
NA	TRBV6-5	TRBJ1-2	few	CATRTGGGYTF	TGTGCCACCCGCACCGGGGGGGGCTACACCTTC
NA	TRBV14	TRBJ2-1	NA	CASSQDPGDPYNEQFF	TGTGCCAGCAGCCAAGATCCCGGGGATCCCTACAATGAGCAGTTCTTC
TRBD2	TRBV2	TRBJ2-5	NA	CASSLAAYQETQYF	TGTGCCAGCAGTCTAGCGGCGTACCAAGAGACCCAGTACTTC
TRBD1	TRBV10-2	TRBJ1-5	few	CASRGGTGGNQPQHF	TGCGCCAGCAGGGGTGGGACAGGGGGCAATCAGCCCCAGCATTTT
NA	TRBV6-1	TRBJ2-2	few	CASPGGGGELFF	TGTGCCAGTCCCGGGGGTGGCGGGGAGCTGTTTTTT
TRBD2	TRBV7-3	TRBJ2-2	many	CASSLRASGGTNTGELFF	TGTGCCAGCAGCTTAAGGGCTAGCGGGGGGACGAACACCGGGGAGCTGTTTTTT
NA	TRBV7-3	TRBJ1-1	NA	CASSWLGTEAFF	TGTGCCAGCAGCTGGCTTGGCACTGAAGCTTTCTTT
NA	TRBV4-1	TRBJ2-2	few	CASSHRRGTGELFF	TGCGCCAGCAGCCACAGGAGGGGCACCGGGGAGCTGTTTTTT
NA	TRBV6-5	TRBJ1-2	few	CASSYSRTDNYGYTF	TGTGCCAGCAGTTACTCCCGGACAGATAACTATGGCTACACCTTC
TRBD2	TRBV5-1	TRBJ2-3	NA	CASSFSLAGGTTDTQYF	TGCGCCAGCAGCTTCTCATTAGCGGGGGGGACCACAGATACGCAGTATTTT
NA	TRBV12-3/TRBV12-4	TRBJ2-5	many	CASSFWGASEETQYF	TGTGCCAGCAGTTTCTGGGGGGCGAGCGAGGAGACCCAGTACTTC
NA	TRBV6-1	TRBJ2-2	few	CASLGSGELFF	TGTGCCAGCCTAGGGTCCGGGGAGCTGTTTTTT
NA	TRBV7-6	TRBJ2-1	many	CASSLDAGRPYNEQFF	TGTGCCAGCAGCTTAGATGCAGGGAGGCCCTACAATGAGCAGTTCTTC
TRBD1	TRBV13	TRBJ1-1	NA	CASSSGQGNWVFF	TGTGCCAGCAGCTCCGGACAGGGAAATTGGGTTTTCTTT
NA	TRBV7-6	TRBJ1-4	few	CASSSQGVGREKLFF	TGTGCCAGCAGCTCCCAGGGCGTGGGGCGTGAAAAACTGTTTTTT
NA	TRBV7-2	TRBJ2-1	few	CASRSGVLWDEQFF	TGTGCCAGCAGGTCGGGAGTCTTGTGGGATGAGCAGTTCTTC
NA	TRBV20-1	TRBJ1-5	NA	CSATPRYSNQPQHF	TGCAGTGCTACCCCAAGGTACAGCAATCAGCCCCAGCATTTT
NA	TRBV20-1	TRBJ1-2	once	CSARDPGEYGYTF	TGCAGTGCTAGAGATCCAGGGGAGTATGGCTACACCTTC
NA	TRBV11-1	TRBJ2-2	once	CVSSLDTENTGELFF	TGTGTCAGCAGCTTAGACACGGAGAACACCGGGGAGCTGTTTTTT
TRBD1	TRBV7-2	TRBJ1-2	few	CASSTRGGDGYTF	TGTGCCAGCAGTACCAGGGGGGGGGATGGCTACACCTTC
NA	TRBV5-1	TRBJ2-2	NA	CASSRPEEMNTGELFF	TGCGCCAGCAGCCGCCCAGAGGAAATGAACACCGGGGAGCTGTTTTTT
NA	TRBV7-9	TRBJ1-2	NA	CASSLVNVGPYGYTF	TGTGCCAGCAGCTTAGTTAACGTAGGGCCCTATGGCTACACCTTC
NA	TRBV12-3/TRBV12-4	TRBJ1-1	NA	CASSAPGRTEAFF	TGTGCCAGCAGTGCCCCGGGGCGGACTGAAGCTTTCTTT
NA	TRBV7-2	TRBJ2-2	few	CASSSPGPWAGELFF	TGTGCCAGCAGCTCGCCCGGGCCCTGGGCCGGGGAGCTGTTTTTT
TRBD1	TRBV28	TRBJ1-2	NA	CASSAGQGYYGYTF	TGTGCCAGCAGCGCAGGACAGGGGTACTATGGCTACACCTTC
NA	TRBV7-6	TRBJ2-2	few	CASSLAEGRTGELFF	TGTGCCAGCAGCTTAGCGGAAGGGAGGACCGGGGAGCTGTTTTTT
NA	TRBV12-3/TRBV12-4	TRBJ2-7	NA	CASSPHFYEQYF	TGTGCCAGCAGTCCCCACTTCTACGAGCAGTACTTC
TRBD2	TRBV7-2	TRBJ2-5	many	CASSLPGLAGALIYF	TGTGCCAGCAGCCTGCCGGGACTAGCGGGGGCCCTGATATACTTC
NA	TRBV5-5	TRBJ2-1	NA	CASSTEGRAFYNEQFF	TGTGCCAGCAGCACGGAGGGTAGGGCTTTCTACAATGAGCAGTTCTTC
NA	TRBV7-6	TRBJ2-5	many	CASSLNGPQGETQYF	TGTGCCAGCAGCTTAAATGGTCCGCAGGGAGAGACCCAGTACTTC
TRBD2	TRBV7-7	TRBJ2-3	many	CASSFAGVTDTQYF	TGTGCTAGCAGCTTTGCGGGGGTCACAGATACGCAGTATTTT
NA	TRBV12-3/TRBV12-4	TRBJ2-7	NA	CAIRIGYEQYF	TGTGCCATCCGAATCGGTTACGAGCAGTACTTC
NA	TRBV3-1	TRBJ1-2	NA	CASSPTNMDTYTF	TGTGCCAGCAGCCCAACGAATATGGACACGTATACCTTC
NA	TRBV6-6	TRBJ1-4	few	CASSWLATNEKLFF	TGTGCCAGCAGCTGGCTTGCAACTAATGAAAAACTGTTTTTT
NA	TRBV24-1	TRBJ2-3	NA	CATSDSEGLQDADTQYF	TGTGCCACCAGTGATTCCGAGGGCCTCCAGGACGCCGATACGCAGTATTTT
NA	TRBV19	TRBJ1-1	NA	CASMAGTYPSAFF	TGTGCCAGTATGGCCGGGACTTACCCATCTGCTTTCTTT
TRBD1	TRBV7-9	TRBJ2-2	many	CASSRDPTGNEIRTVNTGELFF	TGTGCCAGCAGCCGCGATCCGACAGGGAACGAAATCCGCACCGTCAACACCGGGGAGCTGTTTTTT
NA	TRBV29-1	TRBJ1-1	few	CSVEREGMNTEAFF	TGCAGCGTTGAACGAGAGGGTATGAACACTGAAGCTTTCTTT
NA	TRBV6-2/TRBV6-3	TRBJ1-2	NA	CASSYSDPPDPYGYTF	TGTGCCAGCAGTTACTCGGATCCGCCCGACCCCTATGGCTACACCTTC
NA	TRBV4-1	TRBJ2-5	NA	CASSHFLRDETQYF	TGCGCCAGCAGCCATTTTCTGAGGGACGAGACCCAGTACTTC
NA	TRBV12-5	TRBJ1-5	NA	CASGLGPVSNQPQHF	TGTGCTAGTGGTTTGGGGCCCGTAAGCAATCAGCCCCAGCATTTT
TRBD1	TRBV5-4	TRBJ2-2	few	CASSLGQGAHTGELFF	TGTGCCAGCAGCTTGGGACAGGGGGCGCACACCGGGGAGCTGTTTTTT
NA	TRBV28	TRBJ1-6	few	CASSAPEGIYSPLHF	TGTGCCAGCAGTGCCCCCGAGGGGATTTACTCACCCCTCCACTTT
NA	TRBV20-1	TRBJ1-1	NA	CSARTLGGTDTEAFF	TGCAGTGCTAGGACCCTCGGGGGGACGGACACTGAAGCTTTCTTT